Listed below are T cell receptor beta chains from one sample, sequenced in a study of blood T cell repertoires in COVID-19. Clones were read by immunoSEQ multiplex PCR, and TCRdb kept only the in-frame ones, dropping some. The profile shows about 170,000 clones, about 85% of them singletons. The sample consisted of peripheral blood. These receptors came from a man in his sixties who had recovered from COVID-19. The CDR3 runs from the conserved cysteine through the conserved F or W. Where a row states a size, it is once, few, many or the class of an expanded clone; other rows omit it.

J gene: TRBJ2-7
V gene: TRBV7-8
clone size: .
CDR3 protein: CASTKRTGGIYEQYF

J gene: TRBJ1-6
V gene: TRBV11-2
clone size: .
CDR3 protein: CASGWGLVNSPLHF

J gene: TRBJ1-2
V gene: TRBV19
clone size: .
CDR3 protein: CASSILGLPSYTF

J gene: TRBJ2-2
V gene: TRBV9
clone size: .
CDR3 protein: CASSVYDSTGELFF

J gene: TRBJ1-6
V gene: TRBV27
clone size: .
CDR3 protein: CASSSLGAPGDSPLHF

J gene: TRBJ1-3
V gene: TRBV7-9
clone size: .
CDR3 protein: CASSAGGRNTIYF

J gene: TRBJ1-6
V gene: TRBV7-6
clone size: once
CDR3 protein: CASSSSNREYNSPLHF

J gene: TRBJ2-5
V gene: TRBV3-1/TRBV3-2
clone size: .
CDR3 protein: CASSHWRAPETQYF

J gene: TRBJ1-1
V gene: TRBV27
clone size: once
CDR3 protein: CASLSRTPTNTEAFF

J gene: TRBJ2-7
V gene: TRBV4-3
clone size: .
CDR3 protein: CASSQDTGAAYEQYF

J gene: TRBJ1-1
V gene: TRBV19
clone size: .
CDR3 protein: CASSIDPPLTRREAFF

J gene: TRBJ1-4
V gene: TRBV27
clone size: .
CDR3 protein: CASRRQEGQEKLFF

J gene: TRBJ1-6
V gene: TRBV29-1
clone size: .
CDR3 protein: CSVGDGGNNSPLHF

J gene: TRBJ2-7
V gene: TRBV5-4
clone size: few
CDR3 protein: CASSLQGLAVEQYF

J gene: TRBJ1-1
V gene: TRBV24-1
clone size: .
CDR3 protein: CATSDPGTEAFF

J gene: TRBJ2-1
V gene: TRBV5-1
clone size: .
CDR3 protein: CASSLAGTEQFF

J gene: TRBJ2-7
V gene: TRBV6-5
clone size: .
CDR3 protein: CASRPEDRGSYEQYF

J gene: TRBJ2-6
V gene: TRBV3-1/TRBV3-2
clone size: .
CDR3 protein: CASSQDSSGANVLTF

J gene: TRBJ1-1
V gene: TRBV19
clone size: once
CDR3 protein: CASSIAHRGDTEAFF

J gene: TRBJ2-6
V gene: TRBV25-1
clone size: .
CDR3 protein: CASSESGASPGANVLTF

J gene: TRBJ1-6
V gene: TRBV18
clone size: .
CDR3 protein: CASSPGQGSDSPLHF

J gene: TRBJ1-5
V gene: TRBV27
clone size: .
CDR3 protein: CASSSGKVNQPQHF

J gene: TRBJ1-2
V gene: TRBV21-1
clone size: .
CDR3 protein: CASSKVSPGNGYTF

J gene: TRBJ2-7
V gene: TRBV5-1
clone size: .
CDR3 protein: CASSSRQGEYEQYF

J gene: TRBJ1-5
V gene: TRBV7-9
clone size: .
CDR3 protein: CASSSTDRGEGQPQHF

J gene: TRBJ1-5
V gene: TRBV7-2
clone size: .
CDR3 protein: CASSLERSRGNQPQHF

J gene: TRBJ2-5
V gene: TRBV2
clone size: .
CDR3 protein: CASSGTSGGRETQYF